The next 5 T cell receptor beta chains were all read from a single sample in a study of blood T cells in healthy people across ages. A second roughly 6 to 11 cycle PCR used barcoded and J-beta primers. TCRdb ran MiXCR on the 5' RACE reads and lists one entry per CDR3 protein. The sample shows about 830,000 distinct CDR3 sequences, 62% of them seen only once. What was sequenced was blood. All receptors come from a man aged 25 to 45 in good health.

Details on this clonotype: A much more abundant neighbour one base away suggests this may be a read error. The chain links TRBV15 to TRBJ2-5; 8 nucleotides line up with TRBD1. The DNA end lines up better with TRBJ2-7; the J call may be wrong. The CDR3 sequence is 14 residues long. Looked up from germline, CDR1 is LNHNV and CDR2 is YYDKDF (reference sequence). For the CDR3, the DNA is TGTGCCACCAGCTCTGTCGGGACAGGCGACGAGCAGTACTTC. This translates into CATSSVGTGDEQYF.

In its sample, this clonotype was seen a few times. The chain joins TRBV25-1 to TRBJ2-4; perhaps TRBD2 as D (7 bases). The J call may be faulty, since TRBJ2-7 better matches the DNA end. The length of the CDR3 is 14 residues. Germline loops: CDR1 MGHDK, CDR2 SYGVNS. CDR3 sequence reads: CASSGGGLFHEQYF. CDR3 DNA: TGTGCCAGCAGTGGGGGGGGCCTTTTCCACGAGCAGTACTTC.

The V gene is TRBV4-3, the J gene TRBJ2-4, with D possibly called TRBD1 or TRBD2 (5 bases each). There are 15 residues in the CDR3. Per the germline V gene, CDR1 is LGHNA and CDR2 is YSLEER. V lost 1 base and J 6 bases, leaving 13 bases between the germline ends. The CDR3 spells CASSQGGTPLNIQYF. The CDR3, as DNA: TGCGCCAGCAGCCAAGGGGGGACCCCCTTAAACATTCAGTACTTC.

V and J are TRBV6-5 and TRBJ1-4, with TRBD1 as a possible D gene (6 bases). Trimming took 5 bases from V and 6 from J, leaving 13 bases between them. CDR3 length: 14 amino acids. The germline gives CDR1 MNHEY, CDR2 SVGAGI. The CDR3 DNA is TGTGCCAGCAGTCCTCGGGGGCCAGATGAAAAACTGTTTTTT. This sequence encodes CASSPRGPDEKLFF.

The V gene is TRBV20-1, the J gene TRBJ2-1, with unresolved D. CDR1 and CDR2 from the germline V gene are DFQATT and SNEGSKA (reference sequence). V lost 5 bases and J 7 bases, leaving 24 bases between the germline ends. The CDR3 is 16 residues long. Written as DNA, the CDR3 is TGCAGTGCTTTCCGCGAAGGTCTACCAGTGGGGAATGAGCAGTTCTTC. Its protein is CSAFREGLPVGNEQFF.